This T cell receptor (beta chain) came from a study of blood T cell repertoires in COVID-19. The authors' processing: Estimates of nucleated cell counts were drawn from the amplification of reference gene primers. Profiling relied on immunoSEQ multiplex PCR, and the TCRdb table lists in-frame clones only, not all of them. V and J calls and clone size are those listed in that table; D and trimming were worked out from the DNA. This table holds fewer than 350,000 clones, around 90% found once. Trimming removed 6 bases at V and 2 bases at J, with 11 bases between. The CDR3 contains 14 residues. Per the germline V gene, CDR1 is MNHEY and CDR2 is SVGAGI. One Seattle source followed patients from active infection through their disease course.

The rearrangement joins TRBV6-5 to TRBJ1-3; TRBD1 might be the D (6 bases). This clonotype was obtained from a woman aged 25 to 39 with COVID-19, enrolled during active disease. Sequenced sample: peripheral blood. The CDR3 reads CASRLQGTGNTIYF. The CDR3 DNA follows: TGTGCCAGCAGACTACAGGGAACTGGAAACACCATATATTTT.